These 7 T cell receptor beta chains were sequenced from one sample in a study of beta chain features in type 1 diabetes. Regarding the study as a whole: Among patients with Type 1 diabetes, TCRB CDR3s were moderately but significantly shorter in every one of the four CD4+ subsets.

The study reverse transcribed the entire isolated RNA, so it sequenced expressed TCRB transcripts. Assay used: immunoSEQ multiplex PCR; TCRdb lists only in-frame clones, some missing. The table has 60,000 or so clones, around 50% seen once. These receptors lack a known antigen. The sample taken for sequencing was Tregs from blood. These TCRs come from a woman aged 40 to 50 with type 1 diabetes.

The chain uses TRBV5-1 and TRBJ2-3; 8 bases are shared with TRBD2. The germline CDR1 and CDR2 sequences are SGHRS and YFSETQ. Unmatched junction bases numbered 2, after V lost 2 bases and J lost 0 bases. The CDR3 consists of 15 residues. The CDR3, as DNA: TGCGCCAGCAGCTTCCAGCGGGGGAGCACAGATACGCAGTATTTT. Translation: CASSFQRGSTDTQYF.

The chain combines TRBV7-2 with TRBJ2-7; the match to TRBD1 covers 8 bases. With 4 bases clipped from V and 4 bases from J, the junction kept 3 bases outside the gene matches. The germline V gene encodes CDR1 SGHTA and CDR2 FQGNSA. The CDR3 spans 13 residues. DNA for the CDR3: TGTGCCAGCAGCTGGGGACAGGCTTACGAGCAGTACTTC. Translating it yields CASSWGQAYEQYF.

This clone was found a few times. V gene TRBV7-9 combines with J gene TRBJ2-1; D not resolved. The CDR3 spans 13 residues. Germline V lookup: CDR1 SEHNR, CDR2 FQNEAQ (reference sequence). The V end was cut by 8 bases, the J end by 6 bases, with 14 bases between. CDR3 amino acids: CASSNPLGNEQFF. In DNA, the CDR3 is TGTGCCAGCTCTAATCCCCTAGGCAATGAGCAGTTCTTC.

This chain links TRBV10-3 with TRBJ2-5, with 13 bases lining up with TRBD2. Germline CDR1 is ENHRY and CDR2 is SYGVKD. The V segment lost 0 bases and the J segment 2 bases; nucleotides outside the gene matches: 0. There are 16 residues in the CDR3. CDR3 DNA sequence: TGTGCCATCAGTGAGTCGACTAGCGGGGGGCAAGAGACCCAGTACTTC. Its protein product is CAISESTSGGQETQYF.

This clone was detected only a few times. The chain carries TRBV28 and TRBJ2-4; 7 bases line up with TRBD2. The CDR3 totals 13 residues. The germline V gene has CDR1 MDHEN and CDR2 SYDVKM. With V trimmed by 8 bases and J by 6 bases, 7 bases remained unmatched. The CDR3 region has the DNA TGTGCCAGCGGGAAAACGGGGGGAAACATTCAGTACTTC. Translated: CASGKTGGNIQYF. The whole variable domain, filled in from reference TRBV28 and TRBJ2-4, reads DVKVTQSSRYLVKRTGEKVFLECVQDMDHENMFWYRQDPGLGLRLIYFSYDVKMKEKGDIPEGYSVSREKKERFSLILESASTNQTSMYLCASGKTGGNIQYFGAGTRLSVL.

The CDR3 loop is CASGLAGNTGELFF. The CDR3 nucleotides read TGTGCCAGCGGTCTAGCGGGGAACACCGGGGAGCTGTTTTTT. J is TRBJ2-2 and V is TRBV7-2, with 8 bases lining up with TRBD2. From germline, CDR1 is SGHTA and CDR2 FQGNSA. The J segment lost 1 base and the V segment lost 8 bases, leaving 3 bases of the junction unmatched. The CDR3 loop spans 14 amino acids.

The rearrangement links TRBV6-1 to TRBJ1-6; maybe TRBD1 (6 bases). Germline CDR1 reads MNHNS; CDR2 reads SASEGT. This CDR3 is 15 amino acids long. The V end lost 4 bases, the J end lost 3 bases, and 10 bases lay between the germline ends. CDR3 sequence: CASSGDRNYNSPLHF. The CDR3 region has the DNA TGTGCCAGCAGTGGTGACAGGAACTATAATTCACCCCTCCACTTT.